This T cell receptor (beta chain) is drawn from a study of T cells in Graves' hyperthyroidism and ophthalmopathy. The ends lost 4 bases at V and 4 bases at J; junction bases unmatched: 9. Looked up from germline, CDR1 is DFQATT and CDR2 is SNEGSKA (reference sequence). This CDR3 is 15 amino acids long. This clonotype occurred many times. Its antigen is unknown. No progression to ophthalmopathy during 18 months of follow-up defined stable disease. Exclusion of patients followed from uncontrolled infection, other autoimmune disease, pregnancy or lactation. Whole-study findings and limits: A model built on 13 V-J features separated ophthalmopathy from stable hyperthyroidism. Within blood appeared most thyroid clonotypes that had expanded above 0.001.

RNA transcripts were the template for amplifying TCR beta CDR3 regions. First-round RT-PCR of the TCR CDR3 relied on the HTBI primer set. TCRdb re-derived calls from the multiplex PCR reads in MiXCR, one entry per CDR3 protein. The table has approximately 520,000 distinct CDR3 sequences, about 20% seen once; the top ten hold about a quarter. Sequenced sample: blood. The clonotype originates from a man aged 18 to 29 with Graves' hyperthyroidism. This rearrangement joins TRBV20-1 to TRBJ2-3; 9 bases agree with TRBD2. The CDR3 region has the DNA TGCAGTGCTATAGCACCGGCGGGGGGGTCAGATACGCAGTATTTT. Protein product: CSAIAPAGGSDTQYF.